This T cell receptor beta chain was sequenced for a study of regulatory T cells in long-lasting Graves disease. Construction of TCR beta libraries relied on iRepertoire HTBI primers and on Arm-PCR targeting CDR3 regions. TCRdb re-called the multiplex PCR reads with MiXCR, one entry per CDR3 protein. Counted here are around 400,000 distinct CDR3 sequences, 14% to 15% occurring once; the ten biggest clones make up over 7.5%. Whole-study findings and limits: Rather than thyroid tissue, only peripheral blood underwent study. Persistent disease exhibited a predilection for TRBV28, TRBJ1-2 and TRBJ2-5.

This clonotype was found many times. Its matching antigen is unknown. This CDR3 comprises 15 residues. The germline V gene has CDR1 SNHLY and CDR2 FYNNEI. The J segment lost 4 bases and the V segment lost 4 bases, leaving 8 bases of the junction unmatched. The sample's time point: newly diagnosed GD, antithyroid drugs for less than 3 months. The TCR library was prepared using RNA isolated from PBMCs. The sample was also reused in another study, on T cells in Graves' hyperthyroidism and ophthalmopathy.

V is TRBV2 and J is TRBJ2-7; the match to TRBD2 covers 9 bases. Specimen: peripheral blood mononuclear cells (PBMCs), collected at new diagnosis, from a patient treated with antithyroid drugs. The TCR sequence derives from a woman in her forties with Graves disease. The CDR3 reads CASSAETSGIYEQYF. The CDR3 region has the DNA TGTGCCAGCAGTGCGGAGACTAGCGGAATATACGAGCAGTACTTC.